This T cell receptor (beta chain) emerged from a study of spatial heterogeneity in lung cancer. For the study at large: Strong correlation was found between tumor-region TCR transcript counts and a T cell module score from matched bulk RNA-seq. Regarding the study as a whole: Counts for ubiquitous and regional expanded TCRs went along with ubiquitous and regional nonsynonymous mutations, respectively. One measure, the expanded intratumoral alpha and beta TCR count, tracked tumor mutation counts.

The germline V and J ends were trimmed by 2 bases and 2 bases, with 8 bases remaining between them. CDR1 is MRHNA, CDR2 SNTAGT, per germline. The CDR3 spans 14 residues. Time point described: sample taken at primary tumor resection. TCRs were sequenced from unsorted whole RNA of tumor, nontumor lung or PBMC. This clonotype was seen at least ten times. The antigen is undetermined. TCRdb reanalysed the 5' RACE reads using MiXCR and keeps one entry per CDR3 protein. The sample carries thousands of distinct CDR3 sequences, roughly 10% recorded once. This TCR came from a female donor with early-stage non-small cell lung cancer. The V and J genes are TRBV6-4 and TRBJ2-3; a possible D gene is TRBD2 (7 bases). Specimen: lung tumor tissue, collected at surgery. The CDR3 is CASSDGGATDTQYF. Here the CDR3 DNA reads TGTGCCAGCAGTGACGGGGGGGCCACAGATACGCAGTATTTT.